Below are 15 T cell receptor beta chains sequenced from a single sample in a study of T cell responses to AZD1222 COVID-19 vaccine. Measured with immunoSEQ multiplex PCR; TCRdb has only the in-frame clones, and not every one. This sample has 150,000 or so clones, with approximately 78% found just once. This sample comprised peripheral blood, obtained on day 0 of MenACWY control vaccination. Receptors were obtained from an adult in good health.

The V and J genes are TRBV5-1 and TRBJ1-2, with 7 bases matching TRBD1. CDR3 length: 13 residues. V lost 3 bases to trimming and J lost 6 bases; unmatched junction nucleotides: 5. Germline assignment: CDR1 SGHRS and CDR2 YFSETQ. The CDR3 here is CASSSITGDGYTF. In DNA form, the CDR3 reads TGCGCCAGCAGCTCTATAACAGGGGATGGCTACACCTTC.

The chain combines TRBV5-6 with TRBJ1-5; D possibly corresponds to TRBD1 (5 bases). CDR3 length: 14 residues. From germline, CDR1 is SGHDT and CDR2 YYEEEE. The V gene lost 4 bases and the J gene lost 6 bases, with 14 bases spanning the gap. Written as DNA, the CDR3 is TGTGCCAGCAGCACCGGGGCCGAGGGTCAGCCCCAGCATTTT. Translated, it gives CASSTGAEGQPQHF.

V is TRBV5-4 and J is TRBJ1-6; D is uncertain. The CDR3 is made up of 16 amino acids. Trimming stripped 9 bases from V and 7 bases from J, with 23 bases between. Germline V gene data show CDR1 as SGHNT and CDR2 as YYREEE (reference sequence). CDR3 region: CATQRIATTGNSPLHF. For the CDR3, the DNA is TGTGCCACCCAGCGGATAGCAACCACGGGGAATTCACCCCTCCACTTT.

Only a few counts were recorded for this clone. The gene calls are TRBV7-9 and TRBJ1-4; D is undetermined. Deletions cut 5 bases from V and 0 bases from J, with 10 bases between. The germline V gene has CDR1 SEHNR and CDR2 FQNEAQ (reference sequence). The CDR3 loop spans 15 amino acids. CDR3 DNA: TGTGCCAGCAGCCAGAACAGAGCAACTAATGAAAAACTGTTTTTT. This encodes CASSQNRATNEKLFF.

The rearrangement links TRBV24-1 to TRBJ1-2; 12 positions match TRBD1. V gave up 2 bases and J gave up 2 bases; unmatched junction bases: 11. CDR1 is KGHDR, CDR2 SFDVKD, per germline. The CDR3 sequence is 19 residues long. In DNA form, the CDR3 reads TGTGCCACCAGTGATTCCGCGGGCGGGACAGGGGGCGAGAACTATGGCTACACCTTC. Amino acids: CATSDSAGGTGGENYGYTF.

The V gene is TRBV7-2, the J gene TRBJ2-3; no reliable D call. CDR1 is SGHTA, CDR2 FQGNSA, per germline. The V end was cut by 0 bases, the J end by 1 base, with 11 bases between. The CDR3 consists of 16 residues. CDR3: CASSLAYGQGTDTQYF. The CDR3 DNA sequence: TGTGCCAGCAGCTTAGCGTACGGGCAGGGCACAGATACGCAGTATTTT. Supplemented by reference TRBV7-2 and TRBJ2-3, the full variable domain reads GAGVSQSPSNKVTEKGKDVELRCDPISGHTALYWYRQSLGQGLEFLIYFQGNSAPDKSGLPSDRFSAERTGGSVSTLTIQRTQQEDSAVYLCASSLAYGQGTDTQYFGPGTRLTVL.

This rearrangement joins TRBV18 to TRBJ1-1, with D possibly being TRBD1 (5 bases). The length of the CDR3 is 14 residues. The V gene lost 6 bases and the J gene lost 1 base, with 12 bases spanning the gap. CDR1 and CDR2 (germline): KGHSH, LQKENI. The CDR3, as DNA: TGTGCCAGCTCGTACGACAGAAAGAACACTGAAGCTTTCTTT. Amino acids: CASSYDRKNTEAFF.

The chain recombines TRBV28 with TRBJ2-6; D is ambiguous. Germline CDR1 is MDHEN and CDR2 is SYDVKM. This CDR3 comprises 14 residues. V was cut by 8 bases and J by 1 base, with 9 bases left in between. The CDR3 reads CASSLLSGANVLTF. CDR3 nucleotides: TGTGCCAGCTCACTACTTTCTGGGGCCAACGTCCTGACTTTC.

V gene TRBV27 combines with J gene TRBJ2-7; 8 nucleotides match TRBD1. Trimming at V came to 6 bases and at J to 7 bases, leaving 8 bases not matched to a gene. The CDR3 extends over 13 amino acids. From germline, CDR1 is MNHEY and CDR2 SMNVEV (reference sequence). CDR3 bases: TGTGCCAGCAGCCGTGACAGGGGCGGAGAGCAGTACGTC. It codes for CASSRDRGGEQYV.

The chain uses TRBV7-2 and TRBJ2-7; 8 bases fit TRBD2. The ends lost 0 bases at V and 8 bases at J; junction bases unmatched: 9. The CDR3 is made up of 15 amino acids. CDR1 and CDR2 (germline): SGHTA, FQGNSA. In nucleotides, the CDR3 is TGTGCCAGCAGCTTAGCTGGCTCAGCGGGAGCTAAGCAGTACTTC. Translated, it gives CASSLAGSAGAKQYF.

The rearrangement uses TRBV28 and TRBJ2-2; weak D call: TRBD1 (5 bases). The germline CDR1 and CDR2 sequences are MDHEN and SYDVKM. CDR3 length: 13 residues. Trimming removed 11 bases at V and 6 bases at J, with 16 bases between. CDR3 coding DNA: TGTGCCTGCGATAGGGGTCGGGCCGGGGAGCTGTTTTTT. It is translated as CACDRGRAGELFF.

The rearrangement joins TRBV19 to TRBJ1-4; TRBD1 is a possible D gene (5 bases). With 0 bases removed from V and 4 bases from J, the gap between germline ends came to 12 bases. CDR1 and CDR2 (germline): LNHDA, SQIVND (reference sequence). The CDR3 contains 16 residues. CDR3 sequence (DNA): TGTGCCAGTAGTATAGATTACAGGACTATTAATGAAAAACTGTTTTTT. Translated: CASSIDYRTINEKLFF. The full variable domain, in which reference TRBV19 and TRBJ1-4 provide the parts outside the CDR3, is DGGITQSPKYLFRKEGQNVTLSCEQNLNHDAMYWYRQDPGQGLRLIYYSQIVNDFQKGDIAEGYSVSREKKESFPLTVTSAQKNPTAFYLCASSIDYRTINEKLFFGSGTQLSVL.

This CDR3 reads CASSSGGVAALKLFF. CDR3 DNA sequence: TGTGCCAGCAGCTCCGGGGGCGTGGCGGCCTTAAAACTGTTTTTT. The rearrangement joins TRBV6-5 to TRBJ1-4; D might be TRBD1 (6 bases). CDR1 is MNHEY, CDR2 SVGAGI, per germline. The V gene lost 6 bases and the J gene lost 10 bases, with 21 bases spanning the gap. The CDR3 runs 15 residues.

The chain has TRBV11-2 and TRBJ2-7; D call uncertain. CDR3 length: 13 residues. CDR1 and CDR2 from the germline V gene are SGHAT and FQNNGV. CDR3 in DNA: TGTGCCAGCAGCTTAGTCTCTGGACGCGGTCTCGACGTC. Encoded protein: CASSLVSGRGLDV.

This clone is a singleton in its sample. The chain carries TRBV7-8 and TRBJ2-1, with 7 positions matching TRBD1. Germline lookup yields CDR1 SGHVS and CDR2 FQNEAQ. Losses at the gene ends were 1 base for V and 4 bases for J; bases not matched to a gene: 4. The CDR3 loop spans 15 amino acids. CDR3 region: CASSLVGGYYNEQFF. As DNA, the CDR3 is TGTGCCAGCAGCTTAGTAGGGGGCTATTACAATGAGCAGTTCTTC.